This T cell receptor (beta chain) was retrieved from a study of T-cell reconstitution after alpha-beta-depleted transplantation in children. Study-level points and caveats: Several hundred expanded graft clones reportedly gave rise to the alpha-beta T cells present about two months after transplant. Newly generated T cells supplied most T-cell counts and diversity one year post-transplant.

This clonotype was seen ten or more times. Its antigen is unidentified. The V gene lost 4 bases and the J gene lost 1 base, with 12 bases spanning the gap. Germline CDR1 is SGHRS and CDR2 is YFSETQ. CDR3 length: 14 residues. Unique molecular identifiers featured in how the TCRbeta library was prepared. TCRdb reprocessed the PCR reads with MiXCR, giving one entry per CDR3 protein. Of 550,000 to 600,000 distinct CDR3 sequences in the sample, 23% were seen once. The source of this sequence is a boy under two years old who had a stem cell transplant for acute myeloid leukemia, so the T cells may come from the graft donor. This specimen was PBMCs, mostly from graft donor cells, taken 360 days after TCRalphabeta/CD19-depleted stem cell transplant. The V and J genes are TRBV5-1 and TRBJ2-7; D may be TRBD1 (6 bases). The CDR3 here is CASSTGQGSYEQYF. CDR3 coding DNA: TGCGCCAGCAGCACGGGACAAGGGTCCTACGAGCAGTACTTC.